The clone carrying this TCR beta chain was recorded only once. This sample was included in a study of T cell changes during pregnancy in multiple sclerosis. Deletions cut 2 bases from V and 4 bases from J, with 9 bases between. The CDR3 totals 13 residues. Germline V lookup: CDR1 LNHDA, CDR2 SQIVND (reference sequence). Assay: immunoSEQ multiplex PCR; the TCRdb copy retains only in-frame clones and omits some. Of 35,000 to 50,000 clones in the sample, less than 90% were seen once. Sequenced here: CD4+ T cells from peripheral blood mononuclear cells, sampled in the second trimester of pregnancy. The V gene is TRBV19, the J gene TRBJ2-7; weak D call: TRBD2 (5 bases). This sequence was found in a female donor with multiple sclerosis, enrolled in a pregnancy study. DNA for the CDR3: TGTGCCAGTAGTATAACTGAGGGTTACGAGCAGTACTTC. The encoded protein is CASSITEGYEQYF.